The 28 T cell receptor beta chains below were found in one sample sequenced in a study of PD-L1 blockade in urothelial cancer. Only in-frame clones appear in the TCRdb table, and some are missing; sequencing was by immunoSEQ multiplex PCR. The sample comprises about 43,000 clones, about 88% of which are singletons, and about 14% rests with the top ten. Sample: PBMCs, taken around atezolizumab (anti-PD-L1) treatment. The origin of the receptors is an older woman with urothelial cancer.

In nucleotides, the CDR3 is TGTGCCAGCAGCTCGCAAGGACTAGCGGGACCCTACGAGCAGTACTTC. Protein sequence: CASSSQGLAGPYEQYF. The gene calls are TRBV7-8 and TRBJ2-7, with TRBD2 identical over 12 bases. Germline assignment: CDR1 SGHVS and CDR2 FQNEAQ. Losses at the gene ends were 4 bases for V and 2 bases for J; bases not matched to a gene: 6. The CDR3 loop spans 16 amino acids.

A few counts support this clone. V usage is TRBV10-3 and J usage is TRBJ2-7; a weak D match, TRBD2 (5 bases). Germline assignment: CDR1 ENHRY and CDR2 SYGVKD. With 6 bases removed from V and 4 bases from J, the gap between germline ends came to 16 bases. The CDR3 is 14 residues long. The CDR3 protein is CAIRPGMGRYEQYF. In DNA, the CDR3 is TGTGCCATCAGGCCGGGGATGGGGAGATACGAGCAGTACTTC.

For the CDR3, the DNA is TGTGCCAGCAGCTTAAGCGAGACCCAGTACTTC. It is translated as CASSLSETQYF. V usage is TRBV7-2 and J usage is TRBJ2-5; no clear D gene. V lost 2 bases and J lost 5, with 3 bases in between. The CDR3 consists of 11 residues. Looked up from germline, CDR1 is SGHTA and CDR2 is FQGNSA.

The table lists this clone with a few counts. V gene TRBV19 combines with J gene TRBJ2-1; 9 bases fit TRBD2. The CDR3 is 17 amino acids. V lost 5 bases, J lost 3 bases, and 11 bases stayed unmatched. Per germline, CDR1 LNHDA and CDR2 SQIVND (reference sequence). As DNA, the CDR3 is TGTGCCAGTAGTCGAATACTAGCGGGTGGGGTCTACAATGAGCAGTTCTTC. Its protein product is CASSRILAGGVYNEQFF.

V usage is TRBV15 and J usage is TRBJ2-1, with TRBD2 identical over 7 bases. The CDR3 totals 17 residues. V was clipped by 5 bases and J by 0 bases; unmatched bases: 10. The germline V gene encodes CDR1 LNHNV and CDR2 YYDKDF (reference sequence). The CDR3 DNA sequence: TGTGCCACCAGCCTCTTGGGAGGGCCGAGCTCCTACAATGAGCAGTTCTTC. This gives the protein CATSLLGGPSSYNEQFF.

The rearrangement joins TRBV18 to TRBJ2-3; TRBD1 aligns across 7 bases. V trimming: 8 bases; J trimming: 1 base; junction bases outside the gene matches: 6. Looked up from germline, CDR1 is KGHSH and CDR2 is LQKENI. This CDR3 is 14 amino acids long. The CDR3 DNA reads as TGTGCCAGCACCGCCGGGACAGGCACAGATACGCAGTATTTT. Translated, it gives CASTAGTGTDTQYF.

J is TRBJ1-4 and V is TRBV5-1; 8 nucleotides match TRBD1. The CDR3 extends over 14 amino acids. V was clipped by 4 bases and J by 7 bases; unmatched bases: 6. Germline values: CDR1 SGHRS, CDR2 YFSETQ. Here the CDR3 reads CASSQGTGGEKLFF. In DNA, the CDR3 is TGCGCCAGCAGCCAAGGGACAGGAGGTGAAAAACTGTTTTTT.

CDR3 sequence (DNA): TGCAGTGCTAGTGGGAGCGGCGAGCAGTACTTC. Translated, it gives CSASGSGEQYF. The V gene is TRBV20-1, the J gene TRBJ2-7; TRBD2 might be the D (5 bases). CDR3 length: 11 amino acids. The germline CDR1 and CDR2 sequences are DFQATT and SNEGSKA (reference sequence). The V and J ends lost 3 bases and 6 bases respectively, with 9 bases between them.

The rearrangement joins TRBV27 to TRBJ2-2; D may be TRBD2 (6 bases). This CDR3 comprises 17 residues. Germline CDR1 reads MNHEY; CDR2 reads SMNVEV (reference sequence). Trimming cost V 1 base and J 6 bases, with 18 bases left between them. The CDR3 DNA reads as TGTGCCAGCAGTTTATGGGTGAGCCGGAGGGCCCCCGGGGAGCTGTTTTTT. It codes for CASSLWVSRRAPGELFF.

The J gene is TRBJ2-1, the V gene TRBV11-2; D ambiguous. V gave up 0 bases and J gave up 6 bases, with 6 bases separating them. Germline V gives CDR1 SGHAT, CDR2 FQNNGV. The CDR3 length is 13 residues. The CDR3 DNA reads as TGTGCCAGCAGCTTAGACAGATTCAATGAGCAGTTCTTC. As protein: CASSLDRFNEQFF. Looking up the rest from reference TRBV11-2 and TRBJ2-1 gives the full variable domain: EAGVAQSPRYKIIEKRQSVAFWCNPISGHATLYWYQQILGQGPKLLIQFQNNGVVDDSQLPKDRFSAERLKGVDSTLKIQPAKLEDSAVYLCASSLDRFNEQFFGPGTRLTVL.

The genes are TRBV4-3 and TRBJ1-5; no clear D gene. The germline V gene has CDR1 LGHNA and CDR2 YSLEER. V was pared by 4 bases and J by 2 bases, with 12 bases between. The length of the CDR3 is 15 residues. The chain's CDR3 is CASSLTGEGNQPQHF. The CDR3, as DNA: TGCGCCAGCAGCCTAACCGGGGAAGGCAATCAGCCCCAGCATTTT.

This sequence joins TRBV7-3 and TRBJ1-6; the match to TRBD1 covers 9 bases. The CDR3 sequence is 15 residues long. V lost 2 bases, J lost 6 bases, and 2 bases stayed unmatched. Germline V CDR1 and CDR2: SGHTA, FQGTGA. CDR3 sequence: CASSLLGQGNSPLHF. The CDR3, as DNA: TGTGCCAGCAGCTTATTGGGACAGGGTAATTCACCCCTCCACTTT.

In its sample, this clone was seen once. The chain links TRBV18 to TRBJ1-5, with unresolved D. CDR1 and CDR2 (germline): KGHSH, LQKENI. The CDR3 is made up of 14 amino acids. V gave up 2 bases and J gave up 0 bases, with 5 bases separating them. The CDR3 DNA reads TGTGCCAGCTCACCAGCGAATAGCAATCAGCCCCAGCATTTT. Its translation: CASSPANSNQPQHF.

The chain is built from TRBV9 and TRBJ2-3; D gene unclear. V was trimmed by 1 base and J by 5 bases, leaving 11 bases between them. This CDR3 has 14 residues. Germline assignment: CDR1 SGDLS and CDR2 YYNGEE. The DNA for the CDR3 is TGTGCCAGCAGCGTAAACGGGTATTTAGATACGCAGTATTTT. Protein product: CASSVNGYLDTQYF.

V usage is TRBV6-5 and J usage is TRBJ2-7; a possible D gene is TRBD1 (6 bases). This CDR3 is built from 15 residues. V was pared by 4 bases and J by 0 bases, with 13 bases between. CDR1 and CDR2 from the germline V gene are MNHEY and SVGAGI. CDR3 sequence (DNA): TGTGCCAGCAGTTCCACGACAGGCTTCTCCTACGAGCAGTACTTC. Translating gives CASSSTTGFSYEQYF.

This clone occurred once. Here the CDR3 DNA reads TGTGCCAGCAGCTTATCCAACTCCTATAATTCACCCCTCCACTTT. Its protein product is CASSLSNSYNSPLHF. The genes are TRBV7-6 and TRBJ1-6; D not certain. CDR1 is SGHVS, CDR2 FNYEAQ, per germline. The CDR3 extends over 15 amino acids. Trimming cost V 2 bases and J 0 bases, with 5 bases left between them.

The chain uses TRBV14 and TRBJ2-2; D call uncertain. V lost 1 base and J 4 bases, leaving 10 bases between the germline ends. The CDR3 runs 15 residues. From germline, CDR1 is SGHDN and CDR2 FVKESK. The CDR3, as DNA: TGTGCCAGCAGCCAAGTTTTATACGGCACCGGGGAGCTGTTTTTT. It is translated as CASSQVLYGTGELFF.

V gene TRBV5-4 combines with J gene TRBJ1-4, with 7 bases matching TRBD1. CDR3 length: 15 amino acids. Per the germline V gene, CDR1 is SGHNT and CDR2 is YYREEE (reference sequence). After removal of 2 bases from V and 5 bases from J, the junction contained 6 bases not matched to a gene. In DNA, the CDR3 is TGTGCCAGCAGCTTAAGGACAGGAAGGAATGAAAAACTGTTTTTT. It specifies CASSLRTGRNEKLFF.

The chain recombines TRBV10-1 with TRBJ2-7, with D possibly TRBD1 on 5 matching bases. The CDR3 is made up of 15 amino acids. The germline V gene has CDR1 WNHNN and CDR2 SYGVQD (reference sequence). V lost 6 bases and J 4 bases, leaving 19 bases between the germline ends. The CDR3 sequence is CASRADSWEVYEQYF. The CDR3 coding sequence is TGCGCCAGCAGAGCCGACAGCTGGGAAGTATACGAGCAGTACTTC.

The chain carries TRBV5-4 and TRBJ2-2; 8 bases agree with TRBD2. Germline V gene data show CDR1 as SGHNT and CDR2 as YYREEE (reference sequence). The V and J ends lost 1 base and 6 bases, in that order; junction bases with no gene match: 11. The CDR3 runs to 17 residues. CDR3 DNA sequence: TGTGCCAGCAGCTTGAGAGCCGGGGGGGCGATCTCCGGGGAGCTGTTTTTT. It yields the protein CASSLRAGGAISGELFF.

The V call is TRBV5-5, the J call TRBJ2-1; D is possibly TRBD2 (7 bases). CDR1 SGHKS and CDR2 YYEKEE come from the germline V gene (reference sequence). Trimming removed 0 bases at V and 6 bases at J, with 16 bases between. The CDR3 has 16 amino acids. CDR3 bases: TGTGCCAGCAGCTTGGAGGTAGGGGGGGCCGCCAATGAGCAGTTCTTC. Amino acids: CASSLEVGGAANEQFF. The complete variable domain, with remaining parts taken from reference TRBV5-5 and TRBJ2-1, reads DAGVTQSPTHLIKTRGQQVTLRCSPISGHKSVSWYQQVLGQGPQFIFQYYEKEERGRGNFPDRFSARQFPNYSSELNVNALLLGDSALYLCASSLEVGGAANEQFFGPGTRLTVL.

The chain has TRBV28 and TRBJ2-7; 8 bases line up with TRBD2. V was pared by 5 bases and J by 0 bases, with 6 bases of the junction left unmatched. This CDR3 is built from 15 residues. The germline CDR1 and CDR2 sequences are MDHEN and SYDVKM. CDR3 sequence (DNA): TGTGCCAGCAGTCCAACTAGCGGAGGCTCCTACGAGCAGTACTTC. Amino acids: CASSPTSGGSYEQYF.

This rearrangement joins TRBV18 to TRBJ1-1, with D maybe TRBD1 (6 bases). V lost 4 bases and J 5 bases, leaving 17 bases between the germline ends. Germline CDR1 is KGHSH and CDR2 is LQKENI. This CDR3 contains 15 residues. This CDR3 is CASSLAGATGTEAFF. CDR3 nucleotides: TGTGCCAGCTCACTAGCAGGGGCCACGGGGACTGAAGCTTTCTTT.

The gene calls are TRBV6-1 and TRBJ1-1, with no clear D. The V gene lost 7 bases and the J gene lost 5 bases, with 17 bases spanning the gap. The CDR3 has 14 residues. Germline V gene sequence: CDR1 MNHNS, CDR2 SASEGT. This CDR3 reads CASNLPGFGTEAFF. In DNA, the CDR3 is TGTGCCAGCAACCTACCAGGCTTTGGGACTGAAGCTTTCTTT.

The CDR3 nucleotides are TGTGCCAGCACCATTGACAGGGGACAGTATGATGAGCAGTTCTTC. This gives the protein CASTIDRGQYDEQFF. The chain employs TRBV2 and TRBJ2-1; TRBD1 matches at 8 bases. Germline V lookup: CDR1 SNHLY, CDR2 FYNNEI. The CDR3 loop spans 15 amino acids. V shed 7 bases, J shed 8 bases, and the junction held 13 bases outside the gene matches. Full variable domain (rest looked up from reference TRBV2 and TRBJ2-1): EPEVTQTPSHQVTQMGQEVILRCVPISNHLYFYWYRQILGQKVEFLVSFYNNEISEKSEIFDDQFSVERPDGSNFTLKIRSTKLEDSAMYFCASTIDRGQYDEQFFGPGTRLTVL.

V gene TRBV5-5 combines with J gene TRBJ2-7; possibly TRBD2 for D (5 bases). The CDR3 contains 14 residues. V was cut by 6 bases and J by 4 bases, with 17 bases left in between. Germline CDR1 reads SGHKS; CDR2 reads YYEKEE (reference sequence). In DNA form, the CDR3 reads TGTGCCAGCACCGACCGGAAAGCGGCTTACGAGCAGTACTTC. Amino acids: CASTDRKAAYEQYF.

V is TRBV4-3 and J is TRBJ2-5; the match to TRBD2 covers 13 bases. The CDR3 length is 21 residues. V trimming: 4 bases; J trimming: 4 bases; junction bases outside the gene matches: 21. CDR1 LGHNA and CDR2 YSLEER come from the germline V gene. Here the CDR3 DNA reads TGCGCCAGCAGCCGCCGACTAGCGGGAGGCACTATCCACCCCGACGGAGAGACCCAGTACTTC. It codes for CASSRRLAGGTIHPDGETQYF.

The chain uses TRBV5-6 and TRBJ1-4; unclear D gene. Germline V gene data show CDR1 as SGHDT and CDR2 as YYEEEE. This CDR3 comprises 11 residues. The V end lost 2 bases, the J end lost 14 bases, and 10 bases lay between the germline ends. The CDR3 DNA reads TGTGCCAGCAGCTTAGGAGAGGTGCTGTTTTTT. Amino acids: CASSLGEVLFF.